This T cell receptor beta chain was sequenced during a study of cytomegalovirus exposure and HLA in healthy donors. General observations from the study: Earlier analysis found most TCR beta V segments productive about 87% or about 30% of the time. TCR sequences were mostly rare, though some public TCRs occurred in many donors.

Use of 60 Vbeta and 13 Jbeta primers characterized the PCR. Under the authors' procedure: Among the unique TCR beta chains that a later analysis counted, about 79 million in all, 10 million to 11 million were shared. Some clones are missing from TCRdb's copy, which holds only in-frame ones; the method was immunoSEQ multiplex PCR. The DNA gave D and trimming, while V, J and clone size come from that table. The sample contains about 60,000 clones, roughly 80% of which appear only once. A word on this clone: The target antigen is unknown.

Participants comprised healthy donors of bone marrow. V shed 7 bases and J 4 bases; nucleotides not matched to a gene: 13. The CDR3 consists of 15 residues. CDR1 and CDR2 (germline): SGHRS, YFSETQ. V and J are TRBV5-1 and TRBJ1-2, with 7 bases lining up with TRBD1. This clonotype was sampled from a middle-aged woman in good health and CMV-seropositive. The source material was PBMCs. CDR3 nucleotides: TGCGCCAGCCGGCCGTCCCCAGCAGGGGGCTATGGCTACACCTTC. Translation gives CASRPSPAGGYGYTF.